This T cell receptor beta chain was retrieved from a study of blood T cell repertoires in COVID-19. Study-level information: The United States, Italy and Spain were the sources of the acute and convalescent COVID-19 samples.

Under the authors' procedure: The authors estimated nucleated cell counts from reference gene primer amplification. Profiling relied on immunoSEQ multiplex PCR, and the TCRdb table lists in-frame clones only, not all of them. V and J calls and clone size come straight from that table; D and trimming were deduced from the DNA. The sample contains about 170,000 clones, under 95% of which appear only once. V was shortened by 1 base and J by 3 bases, with 9 bases between the two germline ends. The CDR3 is 15 amino acids. Germline V gene sequence: CDR1 MDHEN, CDR2 SYDVKM. Patients at the Seattle site were enrolled during active infection and followed longitudinally.

The chain employs TRBV28 and TRBJ2-2, with unresolved D. The source material was peripheral blood. The receptor was isolated from a man in his late teens or twenties with COVID-19, enrolled during active disease. CDR3 nucleotide sequence: TGTGCCAGCAGTTTATTAGCTAGTGACACCGGGGAGCTGTTTTTT. Translated: CASSLLASDTGELFF.